A single sample is the source of the 7 T cell receptor beta chains below, sequenced in a study of Ad26.COV2.S vaccination and SARS-CoV-2 variants. Some clones are missing from TCRdb's copy, which holds only in-frame ones; the method was immunoSEQ multiplex PCR. The sample has about 180,000 clones, roughly 87% seen once. The specimen was peripheral blood, collected after recovery from COVID-19. Receptors originate from a human donor who had recovered from COVID-19.

This chain uses TRBV6-5 with TRBJ2-1, with 7 bases aligning to TRBD2. Germline V gives CDR1 MNHEY, CDR2 SVGAGI. The CDR3 covers 13 residues. The V and J ends lost 8 bases and 8 bases, in that order; junction bases with no gene match: 9. CDR3 sequence: CASRREGVYEQFF. CDR3 nucleotide sequence: TGTGCCAGCCGTAGGGAGGGAGTGTATGAGCAGTTCTTC.

This clone was detected a few times. The gene calls are TRBV2 and TRBJ1-1; 8 bases line up with TRBD1. CDR1 is SNHLY and CDR2 is FYNNEI in the germline V gene. The CDR3 has 13 residues. The ends lost 10 bases at V and 10 bases at J; junction bases unmatched: 14. Written as DNA, the CDR3 is TGTGCCAAGCAAGGACAGGGCCAAATGTCAGCTTTCTTT. This translates into CAKQGQGQMSAFF.

The chain is built from TRBV14 and TRBJ2-1; the D gene is possibly TRBD2 (6 bases). V was clipped by 2 bases and J by 6 bases, with 14 bases between them. This CDR3 is 15 amino acids long. Germline-derived CDR1 and CDR2 are SGHDN and FVKESK. The CDR3 sequence is CASSQRGILGNEQFF. The CDR3 bases are TGTGCCAGCAGCCAACGGGGGATCCTCGGCAATGAGCAGTTCTTC.

The chain employs TRBV28 and TRBJ2-7; a possible D gene is TRBD2 (7 bases). CDR3 size: 14 residues. Germline V gene data show CDR1 as MDHEN and CDR2 as SYDVKM. Trimming left V 3 bases short and J 5 bases short, with 14 bases between. CDR3 in amino acids: CASSLGGGVDEQYF. As DNA, the CDR3 is TGTGCCAGCAGTTTGGGCGGGGGCGTCGACGAGCAGTACTTC.

The chain carries TRBV20-1 and TRBJ1-2; TRBD1 matches at 9 bases. V lost 3 bases to trimming and J lost 3 bases; unmatched junction nucleotides: 5. The length of the CDR3 is 14 residues. The germline V gene has CDR1 DFQATT and CDR2 SNEGSKA (reference sequence). The CDR3 region has the DNA TGCAGTGCTAGTAGGGACAGGGTAGACTATGGCTACACCTTC. Protein: CSASRDRVDYGYTF.

This clone was found once. The chain couples TRBV2 to TRBJ2-3; D is undetermined. The CDR3 runs to 15 residues. V gave up 1 base and J gave up 0 bases, with 8 bases separating them. Germline CDR1 and CDR2: SNHLY and FYNNEI. In DNA form, the CDR3 reads TGTGCCAGCAGTGAAGAGGGTTACAGCACAGATACGCAGTATTTT. This translates into CASSEEGYSTDTQYF.

In this sample, this clone turned up once. This chain joins TRBV19 and TRBJ1-2; no firm D call. CDR3 length equals 13 residues. The germline V gene encodes CDR1 LNHDA and CDR2 SQIVND (reference sequence). Trimming shortened V by 7 bases and J by 1 base, and 10 bases separated the two germline ends. The CDR3 loop reads CASKPGLNYGYTF. CDR3 DNA: TGTGCCAGTAAACCCGGACTTAACTATGGCTACACCTTC.